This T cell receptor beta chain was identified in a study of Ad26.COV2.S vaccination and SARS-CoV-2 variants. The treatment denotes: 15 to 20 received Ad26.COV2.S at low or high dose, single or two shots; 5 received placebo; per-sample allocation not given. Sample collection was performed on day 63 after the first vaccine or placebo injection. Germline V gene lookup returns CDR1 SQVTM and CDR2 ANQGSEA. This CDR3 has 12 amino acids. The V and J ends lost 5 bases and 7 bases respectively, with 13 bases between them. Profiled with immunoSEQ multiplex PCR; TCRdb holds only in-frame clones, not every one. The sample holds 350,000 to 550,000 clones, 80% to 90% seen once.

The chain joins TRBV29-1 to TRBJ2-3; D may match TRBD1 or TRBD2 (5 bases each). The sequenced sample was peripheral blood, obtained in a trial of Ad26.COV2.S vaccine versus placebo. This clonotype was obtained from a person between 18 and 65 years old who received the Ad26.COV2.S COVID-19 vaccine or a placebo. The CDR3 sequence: CSVLWGKHTQYF. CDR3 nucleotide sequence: TGCAGCGTTCTTTGGGGGAAGCATACGCAGTATTTT.